The clone carrying this T cell receptor beta chain was seen only once. Sequenced by immunoSEQ multiplex PCR; TCRdb stores in-frame clones only, minus some. The table includes some 200,000 clones, roughly 88% detected once. Germline V lookup: CDR1 MNHEY, CDR2 SMNVEV (reference sequence). The CDR3 covers 15 residues. V gave up 6 bases and J gave up 3 bases, with 17 bases separating them. This entry comes from a study of T cell responses to AZD1222 COVID-19 vaccine. This clonotype was sampled from an adult in good health. The chain carries TRBV27 and TRBJ1-2, with TRBD1 as a possible D gene (5 bases). The starting material was peripheral blood, obtained on day 0 of AZD1222 vaccination. The CDR3 loop is CASRRVGTGDYGYTF. As DNA, the CDR3 is TGTGCCAGCAGGAGAGTAGGGACGGGGGACTATGGCTACACCTTC.